This T cell receptor (beta chain) was sequenced during a study of blood T cell repertoires in COVID-19. Whole-study context: Acute-phase and convalescent COVID-19 samples originated in the United States, Italy and Spain. The analysed material was cDNA or gDNA that came from T cells, B-cell-depleted T cells, or PBMCs.

Per the study methods: The assay estimated nucleated cells by amplifying reference gene primers. This table comes from immunoSEQ multiplex PCR, and its TCRdb copy is limited to in-frame clones, with some not included. The D gene and trimming were derived from the DNA, and the V and J assignments and clone size from that table. The top ten hold 8.8% of the sample, which has about 46,000 clones, more than 80% seen once. This clone is labeled as medium-sized. V gave up 4 bases and J gave up 4 bases, with 6 bases separating them. This CDR3 region has 12 residues. Germline V gene lookup returns CDR1 MGHDK and CDR2 SYGVNS.

The receptor comes from a man aged 60 to 69 with acute or convalescent COVID-19. The sample was peripheral blood. This chain connects TRBV25-1 to TRBJ2-3; no firm D call. As DNA, the CDR3 is TGTGCCAGCAGTGCCGAGTCAGATACGCAGTATTTT. Translating gives CASSAESDTQYF.